This T cell receptor beta chain was captured by sequencing in a study of OX40 agonist ivuxolimab in advanced cancers. On the study more broadly: Patients in dose escalation had liver, melanoma, kidney or head and neck cancers. Cohort: 80% to 90% men, mean age 60, aged about 23 to 79.

Generated by immunoSEQ multiplex PCR, the TCRdb table keeps only in-frame clones and is missing some. In the table there are fewer than 70,000 clones, more than 75% of which are singletons. Overall study findings and caveats: The work left the antigen specificity of expanded peripheral T cells undetermined.

Germline loops: CDR1 SEHNR, CDR2 FQNEAQ (reference sequence). Trimming stripped 1 base from V and 5 bases from J, with 8 bases between. The CDR3 is 14 residues long. This clone showed up just a few times. What it recognizes is unknown. Autoimmune disease history or systemic immunosuppression excluded patients. The material sequenced was CD4+ or CD8+ T cells sorted from blood, taken in a trial of the OX40 agonist ivuxolimab. The TCR originated in an adult with an advanced solid tumor such as melanoma, head and neck, liver or kidney cancer. The J gene is TRBJ1-4, the V gene TRBV7-9; no clear D. This chain's CDR3 is CASSLELGNEKLFF. CDR3 sequence (DNA): TGTGCCAGCAGCTTAGAACTGGGGAATGAAAAACTGTTTTTT.